Here is one TCR beta chain with its context. What it recognizes is unknown. Generated by immunoSEQ multiplex PCR, the TCRdb table keeps only in-frame clones and is missing some. This sample has some 380,000 clones, with 96% found just once. Losses at the gene ends were 6 bases for V and 3 bases for J; bases not matched to a gene: 7. Germline lookup yields CDR1 SEHNR and CDR2 FQNEAQ (reference sequence). The CDR3 loop spans 15 amino acids. The data belong to a study of shared clonotypes between healthy human individuals. Overall study findings and caveats: As a rule, naive subsets had a larger estimated richness than memory subsets. The researchers took only blood, and tissue repertoires probably look different.

The chain links TRBV7-9 to TRBJ2-7, with 11 nucleotides matching TRBD1. Input material: memory CD8+ T cells sorted from blood. As for subset: CD45RO+ cells pooled with CCR7-negative TemRA cells. The TCR originated in a man in his thirties or forties in good health. CDR3 DNA: TGTGCCAGCAGTTATTCCGGGACAGGGGGCTACGAGCAGTACTTC. Translating gives CASSYSGTGGYEQYF.